This paragraph reports one TCR beta chain. This CDR3 contains 16 residues. CDR1 and CDR2 from the germline V gene are DFQATT and SNEGSKA (reference sequence). The ends lost 1 base at V and 4 bases at J; junction bases unmatched: 13. This specimen belongs to a study of T cells in Graves' hyperthyroidism and ophthalmopathy. TCR beta CDR3 regions were amplified from RNA transcripts. Carried out on the TCR CDR3, a first-round RT-PCR used the HTBI primer set. Each CDR3 protein is one row after TCRdb ran MiXCR on the multiplex PCR reads. The repertoire includes hundreds of thousands of distinct CDR3 sequences, approximately 15% of them detected once, and about 10% sits in the top ten. Every diagnosis used clinical symptoms, serum thyroxine and TRAb, thyroid ultrasound and orbital computed tomography.

This chain joins TRBV20-1 and TRBJ2-7; 7 bases fit TRBD2. The source of this sequence is a woman aged 18-29 years with Graves' hyperthyroidism. The sequenced material came from blood. The CDR3 here is CSARGTSGATKYEQYF. In nucleotides, the CDR3 is TGCAGTGCTAGAGGAACCAGCGGGGCCACTAAGTACGAGCAGTACTTC.